This record covers a single T cell receptor (beta chain). Its binding antigen is unknown. Base qualities are not recorded, but no much larger clone differs from it by a single base. The germline V gene sets CDR1 to SQVTM and CDR2 to ANQGSEA. Taken from cysteine to phenylalanine, the CDR3 has 12 residues. The DNA shown is the 36-base CDR3, in frame from base 1. The V end gives up 5 bases and the J end 8 bases, leaving 7 bases in the junction not matched to a gene. Donors were healthy HIV-negative adults with no recently reported acute infections or vaccinations. Only Caucasian adults living in Nashville, Tennessee, USA were represented among the donors. CD4+ T cells were enriched by magnetic negative selection, after which naive cells were positively selected on CD45RA and the negative fraction was taken as the memory subset. Blood was collected by leukapheresis, and PBMCs were isolated by Ficoll-Histopaque density gradient centrifugation and then cryopreserved in liquid nitrogen vapor phase. Analytical flow cytometry was used to check the purity and quantity of every magnetically sorted T cell population. Genomic DNA was isolated from each sorted fraction and quantified by UV absorbance on a Nanodrop 2000c.

Using the deep immunoSEQ assay, multiplex PCR amplified TCR CDR3 regions from genomic DNA. Genomic DNA extracted from each cell subset was distributed evenly over all wells of several immunoSEQ 96-well plates, and each plate served as one replicate. Each replicate PCR for sorted subsets received roughly 0.2 ug genomic DNA, equal to roughly 30,000 T cell genomes. The purified libraries were quantified using a Qubit 3.0 fluorometer, sized with a Bioanalyzer 2100, and then quantified again using the KAPA Library Quantification kit. Each immunoSEQ 96-well plate was sequenced on its own single-read 150-cycle Illumina NextSeq 550 flow cell. Under the source paper's analysis protocol: Because only junctional sequences without quality scores were contained in the immunoSEQ output, filtering matching that applied to full-length reads could not be performed. To assign V/J genes and CDR3, sequences were annotated against IMGT germline references using PyIR, a Python wrapper for IgBLAST v1.9. Reads with weak V/J assignments (E-value above 1e-6), missing CDR3, stop codons, out-of-frame junctions, or ambiguous translated residues were removed. V3J clonotypes were defined as sequences sharing the same inferred V gene, J gene, and CDR3 amino acid sequence. The percentage overlap between two repertoires was calculated by dividing the number of shared unique clonotypes by the size of the smaller repertoire. RTK rarefaction, the Chao1 estimator, and Recon v2.1 estimates of unobserved clonotypes were used to assess repertoire richness. For all TCRbeta clonotypes obtained by the gDNA method from several donors, generation probabilities were computed with OLGA. TCRdb took this table from immuneACCESS and kept in-frame rearrangements with V and J called. Such tables lack part of the clones; where checked against another copy, unresolved V genes explain under half of the gap, and the rest is unexplained. Clone size and the V and J calls come from that table; the DNA yielded D and trimming. A total of millions of clones appear in this sample, approximately 95% of them only once. The ten biggest clones cover about 0.37% of the sample.

These data belong to a study of shared clonotypes between healthy human individuals (dated by TCRdb to 2018 to 2020). At the level of the whole study: The cohort included three men and a couple of women between 18 and 49 years of age. Per donor, three plates each were used for CD4 naive and CD4 memory, two for CD8 naive, and one for CD8 memory. To estimate repertoire size and how much clonotypes are shared between individuals, the study performed deep sequencing of blood TCR repertoires from a few healthy adults. To increase sequencing depth and limit assay-specific biases, different laboratories used diverse techniques to prepare libraries and sequence TCR repertoires. Between about 0.94 and 8.9 billion PBMCs per donor were obtained by leukapheresis.

The study at large found these results: Sampling was restricted to blood, and TCR repertoires in tissues likely differ from the TCR repertoires found in blood. Incomplete sequencing was indicated by rarefaction of sorted-subset datasets, despite the large sequencing depth. The genetic and exposure-history diversity represented was limited by the small number of donors. Sharing across four donors was observed for approximately 4.6% of naive CD4, 3% to 4% of naive CD8, about 2.3% of memory CD4, and less than 0.45% of memory CD8 clonotypes. Larger estimated clonotype richness was generally found for naive subsets than for memory subsets. Based on pairwise subsampling, the degree of clonotype sharing among donors was expected to be affected by sequencing depth. Higher generation probabilities were observed for clonotypes shared by all four sorted-subset donors than for non-shared clonotypes.

The rearrangement combines TRBV29-1 with TRBJ1-2, and 8 junctional nucleotides match TRBD1. The sequence came from a man between 18 and 35 years old in good health. Some clones in this sample may be carry-over from other donors' samples. The sample was naive CD4+ T cells from PBMCs. The label giving this sample's cell subset or site can be read as: CD45RA+ positively selected. CDR3 loop: CSVFQGADGYTF. The nucleotides read TGCAGCGTTTTCCAGGGGGCGGACGGCTACACCTTC.